This passage covers 18 T cell receptor beta chains from one sample sequenced in a study of T cells in localized non-small cell lung cancer. The protocol was immunoSEQ multiplex PCR, while the TCRdb copy is restricted to in-frame clones and leaves out a portion. Of more than 15,000 clones in the sample, 70% to 90% were seen once. This specimen was peripheral blood, taken before any cancer treatment. These receptors were obtained from a female donor aged 60 or older with stage III squamous cell lung carcinoma.

This rearrangement joins TRBV19 to TRBJ1-1; D possibly corresponds to TRBD1 (5 bases). The V gene lost 2 bases and the J gene lost 11 bases, with 9 bases spanning the gap. This CDR3 comprises 11 residues. Germline V gene data show CDR1 as LNHDA and CDR2 as SQIVND (reference sequence). CDR3 in amino acids: CASSIRGWAFF. DNA of the CDR3: TGTGCCAGTAGTATAAGGGGATGGGCTTTCTTT.

The V and J genes are TRBV29-1 and TRBJ1-3; 8 nucleotides line up with TRBD1. V shed 0 bases, J shed 4 bases, and the junction held 14 bases outside the gene matches. The germline V gene encodes CDR1 SQVTM and CDR2 ANQGSEA. The CDR3 extends over 18 amino acids. This CDR3 is CSVEDPTAYRDRGNTIYF. The CDR3, as DNA: TGCAGCGTTGAAGATCCCACAGCCTACCGGGACAGGGGAAACACCATATATTTT.

The chain recombines TRBV5-1 with TRBJ1-1; D may be TRBD1 (6 bases). Germline V gene data show CDR1 as SGHRS and CDR2 as YFSETQ. Trimming shortened V by 2 bases and J by 5 bases, and 10 bases separated the two germline ends. CDR3 length equals 13 residues. The CDR3 sequence is CASSLGGETEAFF. CDR3 nucleotides: TGCGCCAGCAGCTTAGGGGGTGAGACTGAAGCTTTCTTT.

This chain links TRBV29-1 with TRBJ1-1, with D uncertain. The CDR3 is 13 amino acids. V lost 4 bases and J 3 bases, leaving 12 bases between the germline ends. From germline, CDR1 is SQVTM and CDR2 ANQGSEA. CDR3 amino acids: CSVVVLLDTEAFF. The CDR3 DNA reads as TGCAGCGTTGTTGTCCTCCTCGACACTGAAGCTTTCTTT.

The J gene is TRBJ2-7, the V gene TRBV19; 9 bases match TRBD1. This CDR3 comprises 16 residues. V was pared by 4 bases and J by 5 bases, with 12 bases of the junction left unmatched. Germline loops: CDR1 LNHDA, CDR2 SQIVND (reference sequence). CDR3 region: CASSRTPGQGKNEQYF. As DNA, the CDR3 is TGTGCCAGTAGTAGGACCCCGGGACAGGGTAAGAACGAGCAGTACTTC.

DNA of the CDR3: TGTGCCAGCAGTGGAACCCTAGCGCCCAGCTCCTACGAGCAGTACTTC. Its translation is CASSGTLAPSSYEQYF. The chain uses TRBV2 and TRBJ2-7; the D gene is possibly TRBD2 (6 bases). This CDR3 is built from 16 residues. CDR1 and CDR2 from the germline V gene are SNHLY and FYNNEI. With 4 bases removed from V and 0 bases from J, the gap between germline ends came to 16 bases.

V usage is TRBV7-9 and J usage is TRBJ2-7; D possibly corresponds to TRBD1 (6 bases). Germline values: CDR1 SEHNR, CDR2 FQNEAQ (reference sequence). Trimming left V 2 bases short and J 3 bases short, with 8 bases between. This CDR3 spans 13 amino acids. The CDR3 region has the DNA TGTGCCAGCAGCTTAACACAGGGCTACGAGCAGTACTTC. Protein sequence: CASSLTQGYEQYF.

The chain's CDR3 is CAWSVRPDGDTEAFF. The DNA for the CDR3 is TGTGCCTGGAGTGTACGGCCGGACGGTGACACTGAAGCTTTCTTT. V gene TRBV30 combines with J gene TRBJ1-1; no definite D call. Trimming removed 0 bases from V and 3 bases from J, with 14 bases in between. The CDR3 totals 15 residues. CDR1 is GTSNPN and CDR2 is SVGIG in the germline V gene (reference sequence).

V and J are TRBV2 and TRBJ2-3, with 12 nucleotides matching TRBD2. CDR3 length: 16 amino acids. Germline-derived CDR1 and CDR2 are SNHLY and FYNNEI. Losses at the gene ends were 7 bases for V and 1 base for J; bases not matched to a gene: 6. The CDR3 bases are TGTGCCAGCAAAGCGACTAGCGGGGGTGGCACAGATACGCAGTATTTT. Translation gives CASKATSGGGTDTQYF.

This rearrangement joins TRBV5-1 to TRBJ2-7; 8 bases are shared with TRBD1. This CDR3 has 15 residues. Germline CDR1 and CDR2: SGHRS and YFSETQ. V trimming: 4 bases; J trimming: 2 bases; junction bases outside the gene matches: 8. In nucleotides, the CDR3 is TGCGCCAGCAGCAAGGGACAGGCGGACCCCTACGAGCAGTACTTC. It yields the protein CASSKGQADPYEQYF.

J is TRBJ2-7 and V is TRBV7-2, with D unclear. V lost 1 base and J lost 1, with 11 bases in between. Germline CDR1 reads SGHTA; CDR2 reads FQGNSA. The length of the CDR3 is 15 residues. This chain's CDR3 is CASSLGFGGSYEQYF. CDR3 bases: TGTGCCAGCAGCTTAGGGTTTGGCGGTTCCTACGAGCAGTACTTC.

The chain carries TRBV5-4 and TRBJ2-2; tentative D call: TRBD1 (5 bases). With 4 bases removed from V and 1 base from J, the gap between germline ends came to 11 bases. The CDR3 length is 15 residues. Germline V gene lookup returns CDR1 SGHNT and CDR2 YYREEE (reference sequence). CDR3 sequence (DNA): TGTGCCAGCAGCGAACAGGTGATGAACACCGGGGAGCTGTTTTTT. Protein product: CASSEQVMNTGELFF.

J is TRBJ2-5 and V is TRBV27, with 9 bases aligning to TRBD2. The CDR3 has 14 residues. The germline V gene encodes CDR1 MNHEY and CDR2 SMNVEV (reference sequence). V was pared by 3 bases and J by 4 bases, with 3 bases of the junction left unmatched. CDR3 region: CASSLGRGGETQYF. The CDR3 DNA follows: TGTGCCAGCAGTTTGGGGCGGGGGGGAGAGACCCAGTACTTC.

The chain uses TRBV7-9 and TRBJ2-1; D possibly corresponds to TRBD1 (6 bases). CDR1 and CDR2 from the germline V gene are SEHNR and FQNEAQ (reference sequence). Trimming removed 2 bases from V and 15 bases from J, with 11 bases in between. The CDR3 totals 11 residues. CDR3 sequence reads: CASSLTGQWFF. CDR3 DNA: TGTGCCAGCAGCTTAACCGGACAGTGGTTCTTC. Looking up the rest from reference TRBV7-9 and TRBJ2-1 gives the full variable domain: DTGVSQNPRHKITKRGQNVTFRCDPISEHNRLYWYRQTLGQGPEFLTYFQNEAQLEKSRLLSDRFSAERPKGSFSTLEIQRTEQGDSAMYLCASSLTGQWFFGPGTRLTVL.

In regard to this clone: A read error may account for a junction end that differs from germline. This chain uses TRBV7-7 with TRBJ2-6, with TRBD1 matching over 8 bases. CDR1 and CDR2 from the germline V gene are SSHAT and FNYEAQ (reference sequence). CDR3 length equals 15 residues. The CDR3 DNA reads as TGTGCTAGCAGCCCTGGGGCAGGGGGCCCCGGCGTCCTGACTTTC. Translation gives CASSPGAGGPGVLTF.

The chain carries TRBV6-5 and TRBJ2-7; D tentatively fits TRBD1 or TRBD2 (6 bases each). CDR1 is MNHEY and CDR2 is SVGAGI in the germline V gene. This CDR3 comprises 14 residues. V lost 8 bases to trimming and J lost 2 bases, with 16 bases between them. CDR3 nucleotides: TGTGCCAGCGGAAAGGGGGGCGAGGCCTACGAGCAGTACTTC. Amino acid sequence: CASGKGGEAYEQYF.

V and J are TRBV20-1 and TRBJ2-1; D remains ambiguous. Germline loops: CDR1 DFQATT, CDR2 SNEGSKA (reference sequence). The CDR3 length is 11 residues. Trimming took 5 bases from V and 7 from J, leaving 9 bases between them. The CDR3 bases are TGCAGTGCTCGCCCAGAGAATGAGCAGTTCTTC. Its protein product is CSARPENEQFF.

The chain employs TRBV9 and TRBJ1-1; D remains ambiguous. Trimming removed 4 bases at V and 1 base at J, with 11 bases between. CDR1 and CDR2 from the germline V gene are SGDLS and YYNGEE. CDR3 length: 14 residues. The CDR3 bases are TGTGCCAGCAGCAAATTGGAGCAGAACACTGAAGCTTTCTTT. Protein sequence: CASSKLEQNTEAFF. Variable domain in full (rest from reference TRBV9 and TRBJ1-1): DSGVTQTPKHLITATGQRVTLRCSPRSGDLSVYWYQQSLDQGLQFLIQYYNGEERAKGNILERFSAQQFPDLHSELNLSSLELGDSALYFCASSKLEQNTEAFFGQGTRLTVV.